This T cell receptor beta chain is from a study of blood T cell repertoires in COVID-19. Background on the study: Donors in the United States, Italy and Spain gave samples during acute or convalescent COVID-19.

TCRdb keeps only in-frame clones here, not all; method: immunoSEQ multiplex PCR. The sample lists about 160,000 clones; around 83% were seen once. The TCR was taken from a man aged 40-50 years with acute or convalescent COVID-19. Sequenced input: peripheral blood.

The CDR3 region has the DNA TGTGCCAGCAGTGAGCTCAGGGAGGATGGCTACACCTTC. It specifies CASSELREDGYTF. The chain has TRBV6-1 and TRBJ1-2; a possible D gene is TRBD1 (5 bases). The germline V and J ends were trimmed by 3 bases and 6 bases, with 11 bases remaining between them. Per the germline V gene, CDR1 is MNHNS and CDR2 is SASEGT. The CDR3 sequence is 13 residues long.